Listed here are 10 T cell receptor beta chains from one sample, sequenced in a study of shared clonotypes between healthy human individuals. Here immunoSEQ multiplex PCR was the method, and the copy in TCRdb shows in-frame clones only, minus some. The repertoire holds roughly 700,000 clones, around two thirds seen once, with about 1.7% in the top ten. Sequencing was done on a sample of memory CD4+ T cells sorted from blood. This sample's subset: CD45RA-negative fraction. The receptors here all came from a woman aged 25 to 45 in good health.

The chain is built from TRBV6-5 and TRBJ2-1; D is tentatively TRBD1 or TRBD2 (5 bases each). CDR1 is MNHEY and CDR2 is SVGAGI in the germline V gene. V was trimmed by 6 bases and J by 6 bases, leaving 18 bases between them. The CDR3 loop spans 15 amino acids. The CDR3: CASRPGRWGSNEQFF. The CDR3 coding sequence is TGTGCCAGCAGACCGGGTCGGTGGGGGAGCAATGAGCAGTTCTTC.

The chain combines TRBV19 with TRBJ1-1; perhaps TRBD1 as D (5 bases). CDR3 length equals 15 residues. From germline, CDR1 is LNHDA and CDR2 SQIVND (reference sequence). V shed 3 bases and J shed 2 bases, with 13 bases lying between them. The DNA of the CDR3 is TGTGCCAGTAGTATCTGGGCAGGGTTAAACACTGAAGCTTTCTTT. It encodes CASSIWAGLNTEAFF. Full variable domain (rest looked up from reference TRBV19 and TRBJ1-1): DGGITQSPKYLFRKEGQNVTLSCEQNLNHDAMYWYRQDPGQGLRLIYYSQIVNDFQKGDIAEGYSVSREKKESFPLTVTSAQKNPTAFYLCASSIWAGLNTEAFFGQGTRLTVV.

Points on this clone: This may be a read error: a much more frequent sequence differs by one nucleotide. This CDR3 reads CASSSPSGEQYF. In DNA form, the CDR3 reads TGTGCCAGCAGTTCCCCGTCGGGCGAGCAGTACTTC. The chain uses TRBV28 and TRBJ2-7; unclear D gene. The germline CDR1 and CDR2 sequences are MDHEN and SYDVKM. Trimming shortened V by 4 bases and J by 6 bases, and 10 bases separated the two germline ends. There are 12 residues in the CDR3. The full variable domain, in which reference TRBV28 and TRBJ2-7 provide the parts outside the CDR3, is DVKVTQSSRYLVKRTGEKVFLECVQDMDHENMFWYRQDPGLGLRLIYFSYDVKMKEKGDIPEGYSVSREKKERFSLILESASTNQTSMYLCASSSPSGEQYFGPGTRLTVT.

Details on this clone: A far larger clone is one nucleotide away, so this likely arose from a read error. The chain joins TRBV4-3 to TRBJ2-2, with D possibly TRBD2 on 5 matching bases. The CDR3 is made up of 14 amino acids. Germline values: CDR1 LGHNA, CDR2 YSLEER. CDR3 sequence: CASSQEWNTGELLF. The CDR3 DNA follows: TGCGCCAGCAGCCAAGAATGGAACACCGGGGAGCTGCTTTTT.

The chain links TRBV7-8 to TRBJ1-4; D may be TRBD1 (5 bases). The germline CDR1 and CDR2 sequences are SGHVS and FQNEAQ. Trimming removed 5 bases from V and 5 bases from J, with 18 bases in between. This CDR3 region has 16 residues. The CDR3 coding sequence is TGTGCCAGCAGCCCGAAACCGGGACCGAGGAATGAAAAACTGTTTTTT. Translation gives CASSPKPGPRNEKLFF.

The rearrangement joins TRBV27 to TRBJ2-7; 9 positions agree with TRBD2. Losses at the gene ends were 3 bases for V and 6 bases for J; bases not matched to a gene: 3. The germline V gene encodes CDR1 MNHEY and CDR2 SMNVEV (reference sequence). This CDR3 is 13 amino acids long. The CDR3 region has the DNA TGTGCCAGCAGTTTTAGCGGGAGCTTCGAGCAGTACTTC. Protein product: CASSFSGSFEQYF.

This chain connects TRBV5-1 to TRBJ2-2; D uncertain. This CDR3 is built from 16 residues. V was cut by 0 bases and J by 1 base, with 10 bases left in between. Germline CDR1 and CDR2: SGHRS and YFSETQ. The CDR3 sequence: CASSLVLPENTGELFF. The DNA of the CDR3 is TGCGCCAGCAGCTTGGTTCTCCCCGAGAACACCGGGGAGCTGTTTTTT.

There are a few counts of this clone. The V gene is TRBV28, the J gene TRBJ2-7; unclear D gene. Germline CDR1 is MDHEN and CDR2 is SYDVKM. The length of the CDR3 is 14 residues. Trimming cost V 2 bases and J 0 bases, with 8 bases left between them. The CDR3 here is CASSLEFLSYEQYF. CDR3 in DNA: TGTGCCAGCAGTTTAGAATTCCTCTCCTACGAGCAGTACTTC.

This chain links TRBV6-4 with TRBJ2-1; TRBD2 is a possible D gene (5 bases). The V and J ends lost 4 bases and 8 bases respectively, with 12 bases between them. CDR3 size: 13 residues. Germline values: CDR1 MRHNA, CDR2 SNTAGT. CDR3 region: CASSGSEGDEQFF. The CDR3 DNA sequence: TGTGCCAGCAGTGGTAGCGAAGGCGATGAGCAGTTCTTC.

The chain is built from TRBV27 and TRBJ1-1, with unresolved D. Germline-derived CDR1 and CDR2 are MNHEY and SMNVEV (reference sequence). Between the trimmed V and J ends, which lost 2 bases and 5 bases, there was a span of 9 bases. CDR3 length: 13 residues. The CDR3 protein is CASSLELLTEAFF. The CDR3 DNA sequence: TGTGCCAGCAGTTTAGAGCTTTTGACTGAAGCTTTCTTT.